What follows are 2 T cell receptor beta chains derived from one specimen sequenced in a study of cytomegalovirus exposure and HLA in healthy donors. The PCR had 60 Vbeta and 13 Jbeta primers. Only in-frame clones appear in the TCRdb table, and some are missing; sequencing was by immunoSEQ multiplex PCR. This repertoire shows roughly 110,000 clones, around 76% found once; its top ten account for roughly 6%. Sample: PBMCs. These receptors all stem from a woman aged 50 to 65 in good health and CMV-seropositive.

V is TRBV19 and J is TRBJ1-4; 9 bases match TRBD1. Trimming cost V 5 bases and J 8 bases; bases outside gene matches: 12. There are 16 residues in the CDR3. CDR1 LNHDA and CDR2 SQIVND come from the germline V gene (reference sequence). The CDR3 here is CASSDRLRTGEEKLFF. The CDR3 coding sequence is TGTGCCAGTAGTGACCGGCTCCGGACAGGGGAGGAAAAACTGTTTTTT. The full variable domain, its missing parts supplied by reference TRBV19 and TRBJ1-4, is DGGITQSPKYLFRKEGQNVTLSCEQNLNHDAMYWYRQDPGQGLRLIYYSQIVNDFQKGDIAEGYSVSREKKESFPLTVTSAQKNPTAFYLCASSDRLRTGEEKLFFGSGTQLSVL.

V is TRBV2 and J is TRBJ2-1; weak D call: TRBD1 (5 bases). V dropped 6 bases and J dropped 10 bases, with 13 bases sitting between them. The CDR3 extends over 12 amino acids. Germline lookup yields CDR1 SNHLY and CDR2 FYNNEI. CDR3 sequence reads: CASRWSQGEQFF. The CDR3 DNA reads TGTGCCAGCAGATGGAGCCAGGGCGAGCAGTTCTTC.